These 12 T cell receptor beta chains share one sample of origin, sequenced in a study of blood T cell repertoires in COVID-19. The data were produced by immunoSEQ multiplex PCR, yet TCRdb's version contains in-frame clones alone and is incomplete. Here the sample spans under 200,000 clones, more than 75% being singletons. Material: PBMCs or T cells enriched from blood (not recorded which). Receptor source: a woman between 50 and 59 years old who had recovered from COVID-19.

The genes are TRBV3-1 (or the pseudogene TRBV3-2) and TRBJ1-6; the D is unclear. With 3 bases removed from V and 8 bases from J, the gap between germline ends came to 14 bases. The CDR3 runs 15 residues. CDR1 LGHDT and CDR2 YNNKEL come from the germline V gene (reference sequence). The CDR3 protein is CASSQILGSDSPLHF. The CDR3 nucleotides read TGTGCCAGCAGCCAGATTCTGGGCAGTGATTCACCCCTCCACTTT.

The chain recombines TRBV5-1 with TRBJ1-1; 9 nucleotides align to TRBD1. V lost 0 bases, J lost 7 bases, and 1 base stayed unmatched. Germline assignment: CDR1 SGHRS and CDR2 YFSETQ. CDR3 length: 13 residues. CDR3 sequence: CASSLGDRDEAFF. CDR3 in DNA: TGCGCCAGCAGCTTGGGGGACAGGGATGAAGCTTTCTTT.

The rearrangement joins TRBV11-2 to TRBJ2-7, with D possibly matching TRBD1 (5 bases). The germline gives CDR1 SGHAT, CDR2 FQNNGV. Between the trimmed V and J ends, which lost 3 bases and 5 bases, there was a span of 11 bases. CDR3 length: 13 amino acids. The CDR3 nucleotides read TGTGCCAGCAGCTTGGCCCAGGGTAACGAGCAGTACTTC. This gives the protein CASSLAQGNEQYF.

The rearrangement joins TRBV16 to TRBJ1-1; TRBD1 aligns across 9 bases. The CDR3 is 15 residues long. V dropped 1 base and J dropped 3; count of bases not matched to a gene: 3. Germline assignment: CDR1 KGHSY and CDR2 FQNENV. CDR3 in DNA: TGTGCCAGCAGCCAATTGGGGACAGGGTACACTGAAGCTTTCTTT. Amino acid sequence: CASSQLGTGYTEAFF.

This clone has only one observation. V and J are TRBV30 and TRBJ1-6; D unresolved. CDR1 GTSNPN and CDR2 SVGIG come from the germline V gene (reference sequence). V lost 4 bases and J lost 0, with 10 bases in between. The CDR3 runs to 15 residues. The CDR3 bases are TGTGCCTGGACTTTGAGAAGCTCCTATAATTCACCCCTCCACTTT. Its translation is CAWTLRSSYNSPLHF.

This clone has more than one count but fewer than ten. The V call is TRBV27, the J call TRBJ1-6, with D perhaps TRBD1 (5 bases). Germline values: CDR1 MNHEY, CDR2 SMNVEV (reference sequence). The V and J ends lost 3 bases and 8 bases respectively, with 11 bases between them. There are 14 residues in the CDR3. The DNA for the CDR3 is TGTGCCAGCAGTTTGGTGGACATGGATTCACCCCTCCACTTT. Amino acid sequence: CASSLVDMDSPLHF.

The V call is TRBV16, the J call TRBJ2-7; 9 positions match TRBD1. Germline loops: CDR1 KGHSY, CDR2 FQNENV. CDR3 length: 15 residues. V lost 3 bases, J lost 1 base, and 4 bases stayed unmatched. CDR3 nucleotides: TGTGCCAGCAGCCAGGGGGGGACAGGGTCCTACGAGCAGTACTTC. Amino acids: CASSQGGTGSYEQYF.

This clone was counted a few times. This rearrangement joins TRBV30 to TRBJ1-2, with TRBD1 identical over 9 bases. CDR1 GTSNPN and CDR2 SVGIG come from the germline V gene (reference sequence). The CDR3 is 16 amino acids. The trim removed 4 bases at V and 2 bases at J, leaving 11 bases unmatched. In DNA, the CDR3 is TGTGCCTGGACACTACCATCGGGACAGGGAAACTATGGCTACACCTTC. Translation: CAWTLPSGQGNYGYTF.

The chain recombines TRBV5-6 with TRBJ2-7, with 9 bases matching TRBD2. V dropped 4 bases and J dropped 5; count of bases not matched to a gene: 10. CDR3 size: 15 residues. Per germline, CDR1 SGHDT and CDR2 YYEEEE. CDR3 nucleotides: TGTGCCAGCAGCCTTAGCGGGAGTAAGGTCGACGAGCAGTACTTC. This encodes CASSLSGSKVDEQYF.

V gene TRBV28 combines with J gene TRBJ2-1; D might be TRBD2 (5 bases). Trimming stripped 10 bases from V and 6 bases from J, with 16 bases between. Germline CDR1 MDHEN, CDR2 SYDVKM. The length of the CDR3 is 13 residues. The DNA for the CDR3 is TGTGCCACCCGGGGAGTTAGCCTCAATGAGCAGTTCTTC. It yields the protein CATRGVSLNEQFF.

CDR3 bases: TGTGCCAGCTCAACCCGGACAGGGTTCACAGATACGCAGTATTTT. Translated, it gives CASSTRTGFTDTQYF. This chain uses TRBV18 with TRBJ2-3; 8 positions match TRBD1. The CDR3 covers 15 residues. Trimming cost V 5 bases and J 2 bases; bases outside gene matches: 6. Germline lookup yields CDR1 KGHSH and CDR2 LQKENI.

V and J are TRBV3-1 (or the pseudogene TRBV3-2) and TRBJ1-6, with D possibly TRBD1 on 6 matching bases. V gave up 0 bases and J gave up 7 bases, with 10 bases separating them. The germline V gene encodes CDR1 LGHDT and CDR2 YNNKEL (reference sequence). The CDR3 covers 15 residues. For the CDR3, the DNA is TGTGCCAGCAGCCAAGAGGGACACATGAATTCACCCCTCCACTTT. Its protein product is CASSQEGHMNSPLHF.